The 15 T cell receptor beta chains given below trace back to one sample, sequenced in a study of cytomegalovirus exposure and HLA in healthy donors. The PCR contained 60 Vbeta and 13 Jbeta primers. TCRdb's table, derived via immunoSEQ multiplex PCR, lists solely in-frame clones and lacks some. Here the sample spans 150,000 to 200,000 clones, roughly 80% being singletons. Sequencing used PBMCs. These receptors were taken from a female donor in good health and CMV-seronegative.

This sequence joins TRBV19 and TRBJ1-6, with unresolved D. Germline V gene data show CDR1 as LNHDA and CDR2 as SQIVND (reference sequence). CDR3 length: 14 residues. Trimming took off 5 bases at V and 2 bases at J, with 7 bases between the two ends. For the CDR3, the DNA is TGTGCCAGTAGTGAGGGCACCTATAATTCACCCCTCCACTTT. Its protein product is CASSEGTYNSPLHF.

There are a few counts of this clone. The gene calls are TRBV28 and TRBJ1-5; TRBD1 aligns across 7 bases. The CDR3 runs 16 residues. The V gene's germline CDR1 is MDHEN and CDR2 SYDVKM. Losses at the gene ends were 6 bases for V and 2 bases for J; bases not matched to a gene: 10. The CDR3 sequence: CASRPTGLSGNQPQHF. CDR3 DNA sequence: TGTGCCAGCAGGCCGACAGGGTTAAGTGGCAATCAGCCCCAGCATTTT. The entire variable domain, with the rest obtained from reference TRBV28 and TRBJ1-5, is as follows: DVKVTQSSRYLVKRTGEKVFLECVQDMDHENMFWYRQDPGLGLRLIYFSYDVKMKEKGDIPEGYSVSREKKERFSLILESASTNQTSMYLCASRPTGLSGNQPQHFGDGTRLSIL.

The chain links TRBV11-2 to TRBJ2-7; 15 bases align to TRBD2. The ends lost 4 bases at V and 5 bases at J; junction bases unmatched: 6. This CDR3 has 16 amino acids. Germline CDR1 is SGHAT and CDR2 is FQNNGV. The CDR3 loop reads CASSSQGLAGGHEQYF. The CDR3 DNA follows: TGTGCCAGCAGCTCTCAAGGACTAGCGGGAGGGCACGAGCAGTACTTC.

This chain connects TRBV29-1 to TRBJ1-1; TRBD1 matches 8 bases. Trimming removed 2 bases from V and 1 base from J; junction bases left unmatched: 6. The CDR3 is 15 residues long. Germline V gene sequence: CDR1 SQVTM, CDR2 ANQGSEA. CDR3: CSVENLGTGNTEAFF. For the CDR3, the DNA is TGCAGCGTTGAAAATTTAGGGACAGGGAACACTGAAGCTTTCTTT.

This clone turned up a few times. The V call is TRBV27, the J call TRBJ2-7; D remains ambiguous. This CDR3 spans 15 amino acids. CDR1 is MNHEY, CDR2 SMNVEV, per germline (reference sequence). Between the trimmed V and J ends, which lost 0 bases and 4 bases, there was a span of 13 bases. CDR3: CASSLSSSAGYEQYF. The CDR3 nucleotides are TGTGCCAGCAGTTTATCCTCCTCCGCAGGTTACGAGCAGTACTTC.

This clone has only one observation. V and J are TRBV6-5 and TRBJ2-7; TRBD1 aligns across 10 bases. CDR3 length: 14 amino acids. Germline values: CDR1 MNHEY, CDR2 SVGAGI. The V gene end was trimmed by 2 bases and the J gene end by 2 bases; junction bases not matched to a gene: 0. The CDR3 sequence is CASSYGTGAYEQYF. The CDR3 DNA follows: TGTGCCAGCAGTTACGGGACAGGGGCCTACGAGCAGTACTTC.

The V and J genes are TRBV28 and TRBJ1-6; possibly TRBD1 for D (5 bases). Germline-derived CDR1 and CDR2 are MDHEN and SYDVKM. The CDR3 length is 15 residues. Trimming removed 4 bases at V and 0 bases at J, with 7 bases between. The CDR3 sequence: CASSYDSSYNSPLHF. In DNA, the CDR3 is TGTGCCAGCAGTTACGACAGCTCCTATAATTCACCCCTCCACTTT.

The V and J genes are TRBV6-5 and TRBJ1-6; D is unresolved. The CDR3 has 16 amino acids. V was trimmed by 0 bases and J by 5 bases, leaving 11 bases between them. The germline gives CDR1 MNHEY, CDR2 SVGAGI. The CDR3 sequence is CASSYSATWDNSPLHF. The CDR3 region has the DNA TGTGCCAGCAGTTACTCAGCGACTTGGGATAATTCACCCCTCCACTTT.

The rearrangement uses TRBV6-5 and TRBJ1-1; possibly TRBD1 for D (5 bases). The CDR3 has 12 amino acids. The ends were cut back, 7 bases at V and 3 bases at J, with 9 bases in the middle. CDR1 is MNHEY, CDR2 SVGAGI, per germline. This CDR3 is CASTRGDTEAFF. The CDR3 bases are TGTGCCAGCACACGGGGGGACACTGAAGCTTTCTTT.

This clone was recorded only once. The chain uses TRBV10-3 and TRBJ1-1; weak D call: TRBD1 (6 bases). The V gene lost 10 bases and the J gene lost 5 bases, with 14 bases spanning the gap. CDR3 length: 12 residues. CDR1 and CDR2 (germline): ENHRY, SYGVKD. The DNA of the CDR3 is TGTGCCACCGTAAAGGGGGGGACTGAAGCTTTCTTT. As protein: CATVKGGTEAFF.

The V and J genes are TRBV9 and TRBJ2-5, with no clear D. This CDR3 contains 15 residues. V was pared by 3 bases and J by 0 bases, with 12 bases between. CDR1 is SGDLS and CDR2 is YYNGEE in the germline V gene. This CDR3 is CASSDTDYNQETQYF. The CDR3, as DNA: TGTGCCAGCAGCGACACCGATTATAACCAAGAGACCCAGTACTTC.

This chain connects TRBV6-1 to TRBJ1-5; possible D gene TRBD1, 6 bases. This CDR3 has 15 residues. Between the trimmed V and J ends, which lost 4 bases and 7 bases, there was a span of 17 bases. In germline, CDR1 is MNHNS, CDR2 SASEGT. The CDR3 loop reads CASSAYSGEGQPQHF. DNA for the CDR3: TGTGCCAGCAGTGCATACTCAGGGGAAGGACAGCCCCAGCATTTT.

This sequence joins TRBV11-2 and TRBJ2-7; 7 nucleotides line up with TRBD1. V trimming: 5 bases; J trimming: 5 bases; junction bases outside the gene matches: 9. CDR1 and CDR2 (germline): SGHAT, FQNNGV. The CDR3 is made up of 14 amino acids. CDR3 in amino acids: CASSASGTANEQYF. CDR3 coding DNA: TGTGCCAGCAGCGCCTCCGGGACAGCGAACGAGCAGTACTTC.

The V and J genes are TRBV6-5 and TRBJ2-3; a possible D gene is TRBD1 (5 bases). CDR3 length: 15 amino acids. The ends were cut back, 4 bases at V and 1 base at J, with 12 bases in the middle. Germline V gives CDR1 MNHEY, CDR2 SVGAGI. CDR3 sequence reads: CASSSRVWGTDTQYF. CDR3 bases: TGTGCCAGCAGTTCCAGGGTGTGGGGCACAGATACGCAGTATTTT.

CDR3 sequence: CASSLALRGRGTYEQYF. In DNA form, the CDR3 reads TGTGCCAGCAGCTTAGCGTTGAGGGGCAGGGGGACCTACGAGCAGTACTTC. The rearrangement uses TRBV7-2 and TRBJ2-7, with 7 bases lining up with TRBD1. V dropped 0 bases and J dropped 2; count of bases not matched to a gene: 10. The CDR3 runs 17 residues. Germline-derived CDR1 and CDR2 are SGHTA and FQGNSA.